This TCR beta chain is from a study of blood T cell repertoires in COVID-19. At the level of the study: Specimens from acute and convalescent COVID-19 originated in the United States, Italy and Spain. T cells, B-cell-depleted T cells, or PBMCs provided the cDNA or gDNA that served as material.

One Seattle source followed patients from active infection through their disease course. Original handling: Amplification with reference gene primers provided the estimates of nucleated cell counts. The assay was immunoSEQ multiplex PCR, and TCRdb's table has in-frame clones only and misses some. The DNA gave D and trimming, while V, J and clone size come from that table. The table shows roughly 350,000 clones, with approximately 89% occurring only once. The junction had 4 bases not matched to a gene; V was cut back by 3 bases and J by 5 bases. This CDR3 contains 13 residues. Germline lookup yields CDR1 SGDLS and CDR2 YYNGEE.

The material sequenced was peripheral blood. The chain has TRBV9 and TRBJ1-1; 7 nucleotides agree with TRBD1. The TCR was taken from a woman aged 25 to 39 with COVID-19, enrolled during active disease. CDR3 residues: CASSATGTTEAFF. CDR3 DNA sequence: TGTGCCAGCAGCGCGACAGGGACAACTGAAGCTTTCTTT.